The rows below give T cell receptor beta chains drawn from one sample of a study of cytomegalovirus exposure and HLA in healthy donors. Assay: immunoSEQ multiplex PCR; the TCRdb copy retains only in-frame clones and omits some. The table lists 150,000 or so clones, 60% to 80% of them singletons. The sequenced sample consisted of PBMCs. All receptors come from a man younger than 45 in good health and CMV-seropositive. Each CDR3 is given with its conserved first and last residue. The D gene is left open where the match is weak. Clone size is stated in some rows and not others, as once, few, many or a class when expanded.

>TRBV7-3|NA|TRBJ2-3|TRBD2
TGTGCCAGCAGCTTGACTAGCGGGACTGTAGATACGCAGTATTTT
CASSLTSGTVDTQYF
>TRBV30|NA|TRBJ1-2|NA
TGTGCCTGCAAGCAAGGGGCACACTATGGCTACACCTTC
CACKQGAHYGYTF
>TRBV5-1|NA|TRBJ2-5|TRBD2
TGCGCCAGCAGCCTCCTGGGGGAGGGCCGAGAGACCCAGTACTTC
CASSLLGEGRETQYF
>TRBV6-5|NA|TRBJ2-5|NA
TGTGCCAGCACATCCGGGACATCATTAGGGACCCAGTACTTC
CASTSGTSLGTQYF
>TRBV7-9|NA|TRBJ1-1|NA
TGTGCCAGCAGCCCCGACTTGGCGGGGTTGGAAGCTTTCTTT
CASSPDLAGLEAFF
>TRBV5-1|NA|TRBJ2-1|NA
TGCGCCAGCAGTATCGACAATGAGCAGTTCTTC
CASSIDNEQFF
>TRBV5-1|once|TRBJ2-1|TRBD2
TGCGCCAGCAGCTTGTCGATTAGCGGGAGCCTCAATGAGCAGTTCTTC
CASSLSISGSLNEQFF
>TRBV6-5|NA|TRBJ1-1|TRBD1
TGTGCCAGCACCCTCGACAGGGCGACTGAAGCTTTCTTT
CASTLDRATEAFF
>TRBV5-4|NA|TRBJ2-7|TRBD2
TGTGCCAGCAGCTTGGATCCTAGCGGGAGCGAGCAGTACTTC
CASSLDPSGSEQYF
>TRBV5-1|once|TRBJ1-1|NA
TGCGCCAGCAGCTTGGGGGACTTATGGGGTGAAGCTTTCTTT
CASSLGDLWGEAFF
>TRBV28|NA|TRBJ2-7|NA
TGTGCCAGCAGTTCCCCTCTGGCGGTCCTCTACGAGCAGTACTTC
CASSSPLAVLYEQYF
>TRBV4-2|NA|TRBJ1-4|NA
TGTGCCAGCAGCCCGGAGACGGCCCAGAATGAAAAACTGTTTTTT
CASSPETAQNEKLFF
>TRBV28|NA|TRBJ2-1|TRBD2
TGTGCCAGCAGCGGGATAGCGGGAGGAGGAGCGAATGAGCAGTTCTTC
CASSGIAGGGANEQFF
>TRBV27|few|TRBJ2-1|TRBD2
TGTGCCAGCAGTTTAAGGGGGACTAGCGGGAGTCATGAGTCCTACAATGAGCAGTTCTTC
CASSLRGTSGSHESYNEQFF
>TRBV5-1|NA|TRBJ1-1|NA
TGCGCCAGCAGCTTGATGCACTCCTCAGGGAACACTGAAGCTTTCTTT
CASSLMHSSGNTEAFF
>TRBV6-6|NA|TRBJ1-5|NA
TGTGCCAGCAGTCTCCCAGGGGATAGCAATCAGCCCCAGCATTTT
CASSLPGDSNQPQHF
>TRBV4-2|NA|TRBJ2-4|TRBD2
TGTGCCAGCAGCCAAGCTAGCGGTTTAGCCAAAAACATTCAGTACTTC
CASSQASGLAKNIQYF
>TRBV10-3|few|TRBJ2-4|TRBD1
TGTGCCATCAGTGAAAGGACAGGGTCTGAAAACATTCAGTACTTC
CAISERTGSENIQYF
>TRBV19|once|TRBJ2-5|TRBD1
TGTGCCAGTAGTATGATAGGTCCCGGGACAGGGGGCTTTCGGACCCAGTACTTC
CASSMIGPGTGGFRTQYF
>TRBV19|NA|TRBJ2-7|TRBD1
TGTGCCAGTAGTCCCAGGGGGCCAATGGTATACGAGCAGTACTTC
CASSPRGPMVYEQYF
>TRBV7-9|NA|TRBJ1-1|NA
TGTGCCAGCAGTCCGTCCTCCGGGTCGAACACTGAAGCTTTCTTT
CASSPSSGSNTEAFF
>TRBV5-4|NA|TRBJ2-5|TRBD2
TGTGCCAGCAGCCGACACTCGGGACTAGCGGGAGGCGAGACCCAGTACTTC
CASSRHSGLAGGETQYF
>TRBV28|NA|TRBJ1-1|TRBD1
TGTGCCAGCAGATACGGACAGGGACGACTAATGAACACTGAAGCTTTCTTT
CASRYGQGRLMNTEAFF
>TRBV2|NA|TRBJ2-7|NA
TGTGCCAGCAGTGGTCTGGCTGTCTACGAGCAGTACTTC
CASSGLAVYEQYF
>TRBV28|once|TRBJ1-4|NA
TGTGCCAGCATGGGCAGCCAGTATTGGGAAAAACTGTTTTTT
CASMGSQYWEKLFF
>TRBV10-2|NA|TRBJ1-1|TRBD1
TGCGCCAGCAGCGCCGACAGGGGGCCTGGAGCTTTCTTT
CASSADRGPGAFF
>TRBV6-1|few|TRBJ1-2|TRBD1
TGTGCCAGCAGTGAAGGACAGGGAGCATATCTGTATGGCTACACCTTC
CASSEGQGAYLYGYTF
>TRBV15|NA|TRBJ1-5|NA
TGTGCCACCAGTCTTTACTTTGGCAATCAGCCCCAGCATTTT
CATSLYFGNQPQHF
>TRBV2|NA|TRBJ2-7|TRBD2
TGTGCCAGCAGGGGGACTAGCCCTGCGGAGCAGTACTTC
CASRGTSPAEQYF
>TRBV25-1|NA|TRBJ1-5|TRBD1
TGTGCCAGCAGTGACTCTACAGGGGGCAATCAGCCCCAGCATTTT
CASSDSTGGNQPQHF
>TRBV11-2|NA|TRBJ1-1|NA
TGTGCCAGCAGCATCGGATGGGGGCCAAGCACTGAAGCTTTCTTT
CASSIGWGPSTEAFF
>TRBV6-6|NA|TRBJ1-1|NA
TGTGCCACGCTAGTCCACTCTGGTCGTGAAGCTTTCTTT
CATLVHSGREAFF
>TRBV14|NA|TRBJ2-1|NA
TGTGCCAGCAGCCAAGATAGTTGGCAGTTCTTC
CASSQDSWQFF
>TRBV5-1|NA|TRBJ2-2|NA
TGCGCCAGCAGCTTGGCCGACCGGGATCGCCGGTACACCGGGGAGCTGTTTTTT
CASSLADRDRRYTGELFF
>TRBV15|NA|TRBJ2-3|NA
TGTGCCACCAGCGTAAATCAGGACTCCAAAGGGACGCAGTATTTT
CATSVNQDSKGTQYF
>TRBV28|NA|TRBJ2-7|TRBD2
TGTGCCAGCCAACCTGGAGGGCTAGCGGGAGAGCAGTACTTC
CASQPGGLAGEQYF
>TRBV28|NA|TRBJ2-5|TRBD1
TGTGCCAGCAGTTCAAACCGGGACAGGGTTCAAGAGACCCAGTACTTC
CASSSNRDRVQETQYF
>TRBV28|NA|TRBJ1-2|TRBD1
TGTGCCAGCAGTCAGACAGGGGATAGTGGTGGCTACACCTTC
CASSQTGDSGGYTF
>TRBV19|NA|TRBJ2-7|TRBD1
TGTGCCAGTAGTATCTCCCGGGACAGCAGGCACGAGTACTTC
CASSISRDSRHEYF
>TRBV5-1|NA|TRBJ1-1|TRBD1
TGCGCCAGCACAGGGCAGGGGGCTGGTGGCACTGAAGCTTTCTTT
CASTGQGAGGTEAFF
>TRBV4-2|NA|TRBJ2-7|NA
TGTGCCAGCAGCCAAACTAGCCGAGGACCCTACGAGCAGTACTTC
CASSQTSRGPYEQYF
>TRBV7-9|NA|TRBJ2-7|TRBD1
TGTGCCAGCAGCCCACGGGACAGTATCTACGAGCAGTACTTC
CASSPRDSIYEQYF
>TRBV11-2|NA|TRBJ2-2|NA
TGTGCCAGCAGCTCGGGATACACCGGGGAGCTGTTTTTT
CASSSGYTGELFF
>TRBV18|NA|TRBJ2-2|TRBD2
TGTGCCAGCTCACCACCGGGACTAGCGGGAGTAAGAACCGGGGAGCTGTTTTTT
CASSPPGLAGVRTGELFF
>TRBV28|NA|TRBJ2-3|TRBD2
TGTGCCAGCAGTTGGGGCTGGGGGTCGAGAAGGAGGGGCGGGAGCGTTGATACGCAGTATTTT
CASSWGWGSRRRGGSVDTQYF
>TRBV10-3|NA|TRBJ2-1|NA
TGTGCCATCACCCAGACTTTCACCTACAATGAGCAGTTCTTC
CAITQTFTYNEQFF
>TRBV28|once|TRBJ2-1|TRBD2
TGTGCCAGCAGTTTAAATAGCGGGAGCAAGTTCTTC
CASSLNSGSKFF
>TRBV28|NA|TRBJ1-1|NA
TGTGCCAGCAGTCCCACAACGGGAAGAGGCACTGAAGCTTTCTTT
CASSPTTGRGTEAFF
>TRBV11-2|NA|TRBJ2-2|TRBD2
TGTGCCAGCAGCTTAGAATGGTCTAGCGGGAGCAAAACCGGGGAGCTGTTTTTT
CASSLEWSSGSKTGELFF
>TRBV6-1|NA|TRBJ2-7|TRBD1
TGTGCCAGCAGTCGGGACAGGGTCGAGCAGTACTTC
CASSRDRVEQYF
>TRBV5-6|few|TRBJ2-7|TRBD2
TGTGCCAGCAGCTTGGCGTCCGGGAGGTACTACGAGCAGTACTTC
CASSLASGRYYEQYF
>TRBV4-2|NA|TRBJ1-2|NA
TGTGCCAGCAGCCTGGTGTCAGGGGCAGGTTATGGCTACACCTTC
CASSLVSGAGYGYTF
>TRBV28|few|TRBJ2-1|TRBD1
TGTGCCAGCAGTCCCATGGTGGACAGGGTTAACAATGAGCAGTTCTTC
CASSPMVDRVNNEQFF
>TRBV6-5|NA|TRBJ1-5|NA
TGTGCCAGCAGAGAGCGGGGGCACGGCAATCAGCCCCAGCATTTT
CASRERGHGNQPQHF
>TRBV11-2|NA|TRBJ2-1|TRBD2
TGTGCCAGCAGCTTCCCACTAGCGGGAGGGCCATTGGATGAGCAGTTCTTC
CASSFPLAGGPLDEQFF
>TRBV28|NA|TRBJ1-5|NA
TGTGCCAGCAGTTTCCAGGGAGGCGGTCAGCCCCAGCATTTT
CASSFQGGGQPQHF
>TRBV6-5|NA|TRBJ1-4|NA
TGTGCCAGCAGTTACTCGACCTGGACAGTTAATGAAAAACTGTTTTTT
CASSYSTWTVNEKLFF
>TRBV5-6|NA|TRBJ2-5|TRBD1
TGTGCCAGCAGCTTGGTGACAGGGGGGCAAGAGACCCAGTACTTC
CASSLVTGGQETQYF
>TRBV4-2|few|TRBJ1-1|TRBD1
TGTGCCAGCAGCCAGCAAAGGGACAGGGGTTCTGAAGCTTTCTTT
CASSQQRDRGSEAFF
>TRBV7-9|NA|TRBJ2-1|NA
TGTGCCAGCAGCTTGGGGCCCTTTCCCCCCAATGAGCAGTTCTTC
CASSLGPFPPNEQFF